This TCR beta chain was found in a study of cytomegalovirus exposure and HLA in healthy donors. CDR3 length equals 16 residues. V was cut by 1 base and J by 0 bases, with 12 bases left in between. Germline CDR1 is LNHDA and CDR2 is SQIVND (reference sequence). Primers for the PCR totalled 60 Vbeta and 13 Jbeta. Here immunoSEQ multiplex PCR was the method, and the copy in TCRdb shows in-frame clones only, minus some. The sample has around 170,000 clones, approximately 80% seen once. As for this clone: No antigen is known for it.

Findings of the study overall: Other equally common chains were less clonally expanded than HLA-associated TCR beta chains, a later analysis showed. Apart from CMV serostatus, no immune exposure information was available. Apparent HLA restriction characterized most CMV-associated TCR beta chains in a later analysis. The presence/absence work took it that sequencing depth was about the same across donors.

The source material was PBMCs. The TCR sequence derives from a woman in her fifties or sixties in good health and CMV-seropositive. This chain joins TRBV19 and TRBJ1-1; D unclear. The CDR3 coding sequence is TGTGCCAGTAGTATAGGGACTAGGGAAATGAACACTGAAGCTTTCTTT. Its protein is CASSIGTREMNTEAFF.